This TCR beta chain was sequenced in a study of blood T cell repertoires in COVID-19. Authors' analysis steps: Counts of nucleated cells, estimated from reference gene primer amplification, were obtained. Only in-frame clones appear in the TCRdb table, and some are missing; sequencing was by immunoSEQ multiplex PCR. The V and J calls and clone size come from that table; D and trimming were worked out from the DNA. The sample yields some 200,000 clones, roughly 76% seen once. From germline, CDR1 is MNHEY and CDR2 SVGEGT. The CDR3 has 15 amino acids. Germline trimming cut 2 bases from V and 3 bases from J; bases unmatched to any gene: 6.

This sequence was found in a woman between 50 and 59 years old with active or convalescent COVID-19. The specimen sequenced was peripheral blood. The V and J genes are TRBV6-2 or TRBV6-3 and TRBJ2-7; 8 nucleotides agree with TRBD1. In nucleotides, the CDR3 is TGTGCCAGCAGTTACGGACAGGGCTGGGACTACGAGCAGTACTTC. This gives the protein CASSYGQGWDYEQYF.